This is a list of T cell receptor beta chains from one sample in a study of blood T cell repertoires in COVID-19. Libraries were prepared by immunoSEQ multiplex PCR; TCRdb keeps only in-frame clonotypes and omits some of them. The sample consists of roughly 100,000 clones, roughly 87% of them appearing once. Sequencing was done on a sample of peripheral blood. Receptor source: a middle-aged man with active COVID-19. Both conserved end residues are part of each CDR3. Rows give clone size only sometimes, using once, few, many, or a class for an expanded clone.

size: .; V: TRBV19; length: 16; CDR3: CASTLRLASTSDTQYF
size: .; V: TRBV19; length: 12; CDR3: CASENSGNTIYF
size: .; V: TRBV3-1/TRBV3-2; length: 15; CDR3: CASSPSGGYTGELFF
size: .; V: TRBV7-2; length: 15; CDR3: CASSGQGYMNTEAFF
size: .; V: TRBV11-2; length: 15; CDR3: CASSPRQVANEKLFF
size: few; V: TRBV6-6; length: 13; CDR3: CASSFRELAEQYF
size: .; V: TRBV5-6; length: 16; CDR3: CASSPQTGGGNYGYTF
size: .; V: TRBV9; length: 14; CDR3: CASSVELALGEQFF
size: .; V: TRBV7-9; length: 17; CDR3: CASSPGTGRFSGNTIYF
size: .; V: TRBV18; length: 13; CDR3: CASSEGQSREQYF
size: .; V: TRBV5-1; length: 15; CDR3: CASSLAGQPTDTQYF
size: .; V: TRBV19; length: 15; CDR3: CASSRLQGTNEKLFF
size: .; V: TRBV2; length: 14; CDR3: CASRASGVNQPQHF
size: .; V: TRBV30; length: 11; CDR3: CAWRETRGYTF
size: .; V: TRBV4-2; length: 17; CDR3: CASSQAIGGRSGNTIYF
size: .; V: TRBV5-6; length: 12; CDR3: CASGGGEERLFF
size: .; V: TRBV6-2/TRBV6-3; length: 16; CDR3: CASSRDRGPSSYEQYF
size: .; V: TRBV6-5; length: 15; CDR3: CASTKTQGNGNTIYF
size: .; V: TRBV28; length: 16; CDR3: CAAPPGIGGSYNEQFF
size: few; V: TRBV2; length: 13; CDR3: CASTAGENTEAFF
size: few; V: TRBV5-1; length: 14; CDR3: CASSLDSRGGTQYF
size: few; V: TRBV6-5; length: 15; CDR3: CASSRQGSSNQPQHF
size: .; V: TRBV7-3; length: 14; CDR3: CASSLQTGADTQYF
size: .; V: TRBV5-1; length: 15; CDR3: CASSSWGDYAGELFF
size: few; V: TRBV4-2; length: 13; CDR3: CASSRMGTDEQFF
size: .; V: TRBV9; length: 13; CDR3: CASSVFLNTEAFF
size: once; V: TRBV21-1; length: 14; CDR3: CASPYGTLNSPLHF
size: .; V: TRBV5-1; length: 16; CDR3: CASSLGRAASTDTQYF
size: .; V: TRBV10-3; length: 15; CDR3: CAISETSGGTDTQYF
size: .; V: TRBV10-3; length: 19; CDR3: CAMTSGGSGGLSSYNEQFF
size: .; V: TRBV27; length: 19; CDR3: CASSPWGAGGNPGANVLTF
size: .; V: TRBV10-1; length: 16; CDR3: CASSESNSLLNEKLFF
size: .; V: TRBV6-5; length: 12; CDR3: CASRQGGYEQYF
size: .; V: TRBV29-1; length: 13; CDR3: CSAHEPSGNTIYF
size: .; V: TRBV7-2; length: 18; CDR3: CASSLMGMGLAVTYEQYF
size: .; V: TRBV19; length: 16; CDR3: CASSSRSEGQLTGYTF
size: .; V: TRBV12-3/TRBV12-4; length: 13; CDR3: CASSFSGNSPLHF
size: .; V: TRBV18; length: 15; CDR3: CASSELAGGPDTQYF
size: few; V: TRBV18; length: 14; CDR3: CASSRTGALDGYTF
size: .; V: TRBV3-1/TRBV3-2; length: 14; CDR3: CATRASGHYNEQFF
size: .; V: TRBV4-1; length: 15; CDR3: CASSQVVAAGGEQFF
size: .; V: TRBV5-1; length: 14; CDR3: CASSFTGVQETQYF
size: .; V: TRBV5-1; length: 15; CDR3: CASSLAGLAGYEQYF
size: .; V: TRBV11-1; length: 14; CDR3: CASSRGEGDTEAFF
size: .; V: TRBV20-1; length: 11; CDR3: CSARVTYEQYF
size: .; V: TRBV29-1; length: 13; CDR3: CSVEPSGLETQYF
size: .; V: TRBV15; length: 14; CDR3: CATSTGNPGNTIYF
size: .; V: TRBV5-8; length: 17; CDR3: CASSFSRVTNARETQYF
size: .; V: TRBV4-3; length: 16; CDR3: CASSRGLAGGGPEQYF
size: .; V: TRBV20-1; length: 11; CDR3: CSALGGLTAFF
size: once; V: TRBV5-5; length: 15; CDR3: CASSLAKGLRYEQYF
size: .; V: TRBV11-2; length: 13; CDR3: CASSPGRGYEQYF
size: .; V: TRBV6-5; length: 14; CDR3: CASSPGLQIVWAFF
size: .; V: TRBV18; length: 16; CDR3: CASSRGQLSNTGELFF
size: .; V: TRBV6-5; length: 14; CDR3: CASSRAGPGNTIYF
size: .; V: TRBV18; length: 13; CDR3: CASSPQGDYGYTF
size: .; V: TRBV4-2; length: 15; CDR3: CASSQEGVRGTEAFF